This T cell receptor (beta chain) was obtained from a study of CD8 T cells in Susac syndrome. Through negative isolation, CD4+ and CD8+ T cells were obtained, while TEMRA cells were enriched using FACS. Roughly 0.45 to 1 ug RNA was reverse transcribed with random hexamers. A single record per CDR3 protein comes from TCRdb applying MiXCR to the immunoSEQ multiplex PCR reads. The repertoire holds just over 150,000 distinct CDR3 sequences, about 94% seen once, with more than 0.2% in the top ten. The V and J ends lost 5 bases and 10 bases respectively, with 23 bases between them. Germline-derived CDR1 and CDR2 are PRHDT and FYEKMQ (reference sequence). The CDR3 covers 15 residues.

The sequence was collected from a human donor with multiple sclerosis. The sequencing sample was made of CD8+ T cells from PBMCs. The chain uses TRBV13 and TRBJ1-1; perhaps TRBD1 as D (6 bases). CDR3 sequence (DNA): TGTGCCAGCAGCGGAGCACCGACAGGAGGGGGACGAGCTTTCTTT. Translating it yields CASSGAPTGGGRAFF.